These T cell receptor beta chains were read from a single sample in a study of PD-1 blockade in mismatch repair-deficient tumors. Generated by immunoSEQ multiplex PCR, the TCRdb table keeps only in-frame clones and is missing some. The data show around 40,000 clones, roughly 77% seen once. The sample was peripheral blood, taken 4 weeks after starting pembrolizumab. All receptors come from an adult with mismatch repair-deficient cancer. The CDR3 runs from the conserved cysteine through the conserved F or W. Clone size appears in some rows only: once, few, many, or a class for an expanded clone.

>-|TRBV19
CASGRLSTDTQYF
>-|TRBV29-1
CSVDGRGKETQYF
>-|TRBV10-1
CASSDTPSVLYLGELFF
>-|TRBV7-7
CASSLAPITLLAADTQYF
>-|TRBV18
CASSPTANREQYF
>-|TRBV28
CASRTNSDLPGEQYF
>once|TRBV15
CATSRGTSGRRLSNEQFF
>-|TRBV11-2
CASSFMQLAGVVAGELFF
>-|TRBV27
CASRKGETQYF
>once|TRBV5-6
CASSLDWSSYNEQFF
>-|TRBV4-3
CASSQEYTLAGPQETQYF
>-|TRBV11-2
CASSQGQSRGYTF
>-|TRBV30
CAWRSIEFDEQFF
>-|TRBV19
CASTLGRNTEAFF
>-|TRBV4-2
CASSPDSGNGSDEQYF
>few|TRBV15
CATSRDEGRQFF
>-|TRBV5-5
CASTNSPDGLGEQFF
>-|TRBV14
CASSQDFPGTDTQYF
>once|TRBV5-1
CASSLAMANTEAFF
>-|TRBV6-5
CASSYTLGYEQYF
>-|TRBV5-1
CASSKRDRSYEQYF
>-|TRBV18
CASSPGQDTEAFF
>-|TRBV4-3
CASSQDEGTGSYEQYF
>-|TRBV5-1
CASSLDPGQGAFGYTF
>-|TRBV6-1
CASSVGGRGKNIQYF
>-|TRBV6-6
CASSYSEGNQPQHF
>-|TRBV2
CASSEWLADTDTQYF
>many|TRBV30
CAWSWVGPVGWDEQYF
>-|TRBV18
CASSRQGTIVTGELFF
>few|TRBV5-1
CASSLRSTGGTYEQYF
>-|TRBV5-1
CASSLGSTGTGYGYTF
>once|TRBV19
CASRGGSTNEKLFF
>-|TRBV6-4
CASSEGAGDTDTQYF
>-|TRBV28
CASSIDRVSYNEQFF
>once|TRBV15
CATNPRGAGSSGNSYNEQFF
>-|TRBV10-2
CASSESIADGSSEEQYF
>-|TRBV6-5
CASGRGETQYF
>-|TRBV5-4
CASSPDRALSLRHTQYF
>once|TRBV15
CATSRGQGTGTDTQYF
>-|TRBV5-1
CASSLAGYTEAFF
>-|TRBV4-1
CASSQGPLGNTEAFF
>-|TRBV6-1
CASTDQQGMNQPQHF
>-|TRBV4-3
CASSQGRGHSTDTQYF
>-|TRBV9
CASSVDVGPGVGYTF
>-|TRBV4-3
CASSHNLFFSLAGGNEQFF
>-|TRBV21-1
CARSSERQSPGSTF
>-|TRBV20-1
CSAGRGYEQYF
>-|TRBV18
CASSEGVSSEQFF
>-|TRBV11-2
CASSLAGQTLPYEQYF
>-|TRBV19
CASSGDETSGSYEQYF